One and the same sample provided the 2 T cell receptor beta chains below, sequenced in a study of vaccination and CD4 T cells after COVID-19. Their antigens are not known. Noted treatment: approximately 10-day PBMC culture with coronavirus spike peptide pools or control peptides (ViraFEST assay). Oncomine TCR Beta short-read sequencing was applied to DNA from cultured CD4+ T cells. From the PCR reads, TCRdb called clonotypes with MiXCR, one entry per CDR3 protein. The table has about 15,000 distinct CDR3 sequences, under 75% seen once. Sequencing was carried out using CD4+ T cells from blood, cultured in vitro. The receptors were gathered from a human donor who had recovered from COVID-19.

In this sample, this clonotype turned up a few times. CDR3 region: CAAPSIGHPDQPQHF. For the CDR3, the DNA is TGCGCGGCCCCCTCGATAGGACATCCGGATCAGCCCCAGCATTTT. The V and J genes are TRBV20-1 and TRBJ1-5; tentative D call: TRBD1 (5 bases). Per the germline V gene, CDR1 is DFQATT and CDR2 is SNEGSKA (reference sequence). This CDR3 contains 15 residues.

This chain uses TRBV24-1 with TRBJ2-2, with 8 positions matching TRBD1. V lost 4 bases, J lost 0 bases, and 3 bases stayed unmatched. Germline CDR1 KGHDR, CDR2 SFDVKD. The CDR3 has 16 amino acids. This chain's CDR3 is CATSEAGQANTGELFF. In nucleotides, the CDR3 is TGTGCCACCAGTGAGGCGGGACAGGCGAACACCGGGGAGCTGTTTTTT.